Below, 21 T cell receptor beta chains from the same sample are listed, as sequenced in a study of CXCR3-negative and CXCR3-positive naive CD8 T cells. Study results and limitations: Naive cells with CXCR3 showed TRB CDR3s that were more hydrophobic than those in CXCR3-negative naive cells.

TRB cDNA was prepared as libraries by UMI-labeled 5' RACE. TCRdb re-called the 5' RACE reads, yielding one record per CDR3 amino acid sequence without DNA. This table holds around 130,000 distinct CDR3 sequences. What these receptors recognize is not known. Source material: naive CXCR3+ CD8+ T cells from blood. Subset given: CD45RO-CCR7+CD27+CD95- naive CD8+ T cells expressing CXCR3 (TNR3+). The receptors shown here come from a human donor in good health. Some clones in this sample may be carry-over from other donors' samples.

V usage is TRBV14 and J usage is TRBJ2-1. Germline lookup yields CDR1 SGHDN and CDR2 FVKESK. This CDR3 has 15 residues. The CDR3: CASSEVLASYNEQFF.

CDR3 amino acids: CASSLSRVTDTQYF. This chain connects TRBV12-3 or TRBV12-4 to TRBJ2-3; TCRdb indicates TRBD1, and absent DNA this call remains unverified. The CDR3 extends over 14 amino acids.

The chain carries TRBV20-1 and TRBJ2-1; the D gene TCRdb calls, TRBD1, cannot be checked with no DNA. The CDR3 is 17 residues long. Germline loops: CDR1 DFQATT, CDR2 SNEGSKA (reference sequence). The CDR3 sequence: CSANQALRTRPYNEQFF.

The V gene is TRBV12-3 or TRBV12-4, the J gene TRBJ1-1; TCRdb picks TRBD1, but there is no DNA to check that call. The CDR3 sequence is 12 residues long. CDR3 in amino acids: CASSFAGDEAFF.

V gene TRBV5-1 combines with J gene TRBJ1-2; TCRdb names TRBD1, which stays unverified in the absence of DNA. Germline V lookup: CDR1 SGHRS, CDR2 YFSETQ. CDR3 length equals 15 residues. The CDR3 reads CASSPGTWVSYGYTF. Full variable domain (missing parts from reference TRBV5-1 and TRBJ1-2): KAGVTQTPRYLIKTRGQQVTLSCSPISGHRSVSWYQQTPGQGLQFLFEYFSETQRNKGNFPGRFSGRQFSNSRSEMNVSTLELGDSALYLCASSPGTWVSYGYTFGSGTRLTVV.

This chain connects TRBV7-8 to TRBJ2-2; absent DNA, TCRdb's TRBD2 call cannot be checked. The CDR3 runs 16 residues. Germline values: CDR1 SGHVS, CDR2 FQNEAQ. CDR3 residues: CASSVLLAGNTGELFF.

The rearrangement joins TRBV5-1 to TRBJ1-1; there is no DNA to check the TCRdb D call of TRBD1. Germline loops: CDR1 SGHRS, CDR2 YFSETQ. CDR3 length equals 15 residues. CDR3 protein: CASSFGQGTSVEAFF.

V and J are TRBV10-2 and TRBJ2-1. The CDR3 has 12 amino acids. The germline CDR1 and CDR2 sequences are WSHSY and SAAADI. Here the CDR3 reads CASSLSTDEQFF.

This sequence joins TRBV29-1 and TRBJ2-2. Germline V lookup: CDR1 SQVTM, CDR2 ANQGSEA. This CDR3 is built from 13 residues. The CDR3 sequence is CSVPIPLTGELFF.

This rearrangement joins TRBV20-1 to TRBJ2-1; lacking DNA, the TRBD2 call made by TCRdb goes unchecked. Looked up from germline, CDR1 is DFQATT and CDR2 is SNEGSKA (reference sequence). This CDR3 comprises 15 residues. The chain's CDR3 is CSAKGLAGDYNEQFF.

This chain links TRBV5-1 with TRBJ2-7; with no DNA, the TCRdb D assignment of TRBD1 cannot be verified. CDR1 SGHRS and CDR2 YFSETQ come from the germline V gene. The CDR3 contains 17 residues. This CDR3 reads CASSPSTASTPSYEQYF.

The chain recombines TRBV29-1 with TRBJ2-5. Germline CDR1 reads SQVTM; CDR2 reads ANQGSEA. This CDR3 has 14 amino acids. CDR3 in amino acids: CSVDIRTVSWTQYF.

V is TRBV5-1 and J is TRBJ2-3; the D call of TRBD1 rests on TCRdb alone, since no DNA is present to check it. This CDR3 comprises 16 residues. Germline loops: CDR1 SGHRS, CDR2 YFSETQ. The CDR3: CASSSEFGGIEDTQYF.

This sequence joins TRBV15 and TRBJ2-1; TCRdb calls TRBD2, which cannot be checked without DNA. Germline values: CDR1 LNHNV, CDR2 YYDKDF (reference sequence). The length of the CDR3 is 14 residues. CDR3 residues: CATSRDLSGNEQFF.

The chain recombines TRBV12-3 or TRBV12-4 with TRBJ2-1. The CDR3 is 13 amino acids. This chain's CDR3 is CASSLLIQNEQFF.

V is TRBV5-1 and J is TRBJ2-1; TCRdb picks TRBD2, but there is no DNA to check that call. Germline V gene data show CDR1 as SGHRS and CDR2 as YFSETQ. CDR3 length: 15 amino acids. The chain's CDR3 is CASSLVWEGNNEQFF.

The CDR3: CASSSGQVNTEAFF. The gene calls are TRBV6-5 and TRBJ1-1; TCRdb indicates TRBD1, and absent DNA this call remains unverified. There are 14 residues in the CDR3. From germline, CDR1 is MNHEY and CDR2 SVGAGI.

The rearrangement uses TRBV5-1 and TRBJ2-1; TCRdb lists TRBD2, though no DNA is available to test this call. The germline gives CDR1 SGHRS, CDR2 YFSETQ. The CDR3 runs 21 residues. Here the CDR3 reads CASSYPLDPGGPNRFYNEQFF.

V gene TRBV29-1 combines with J gene TRBJ1-2; the D gene TCRdb calls, TRBD1, cannot be checked with no DNA. The germline CDR1 and CDR2 sequences are SQVTM and ANQGSEA. The CDR3 length is 12 residues. This chain's CDR3 is CSVRQGNYGYTF.

The gene calls are TRBV28 and TRBJ1-1; TCRdb gives TRBD1 as the D gene, but with no DNA this cannot be confirmed. The V gene's germline CDR1 is MDHEN and CDR2 SYDVKM. The CDR3 length is 15 residues. CDR3 amino acids: CASSLSGTGGTEAFF.

The chain carries TRBV11-2 and TRBJ2-1; no DNA is available, so the TRBD2 call from TCRdb remains unchecked. Germline assignment: CDR1 SGHAT and CDR2 FQNNGV. The CDR3 covers 12 residues. CDR3 in amino acids: CASSSIGSEQFF.